This T cell receptor (beta chain) was identified in a study of glioma-infiltrating T cells (dated by TCRdb to 2015 to 2016). About the study as a whole: TCR alpha- and beta-chain repertoires were sequenced from glioma tissue, non-neoplastic brain tissue and matched peripheral blood mononuclear cells. To measure how far tissue and blood T-cell populations diverged, each tissue-infiltrating repertoire was compared against the peripheral blood repertoire of the same patient. Three low-grade glioma patients, eight or nine primary glioblastoma patients and three non-glioma patients contributing non-neoplastic brain tissue were included in the paired cohort.

Beyond this particular receptor, the publication reports: Group comparisons were based on small numbers of patients: three non-neoplastic, three low-grade glioma and roughly 8 glioblastoma patients. Only a very small number of CDR3 sequences turned up in both tissue and blood, a result put down to high CDR3 diversity combined with limited sampling. VJ-independent divergence between tissue and blood was below expectation in non-neoplastic patients but above expectation in all gliomas, especially low-grade gliomas.

From its cysteine to its phenylalanine, the CDR3 spans 16 amino acids. Only CDR3 DNA is held: 48 bases, read in frame from base 1. Deletion took 3 bases off V and 2 bases off J, with a span of 13 bases between the germline ends. CDR1 and CDR2 are drawn from the germline V gene: MDHEN, SYDVKM. The iRepertoire nested amplicon-rescue multiplex PCR (arm-PCR) platform was used to amplify TCR alpha and beta CDR3 regions from RNA. For one-step reverse transcription and amplification, roughly 100-450 ng of tissue mRNA or PBMC total RNA was used as input. Following bead purification, Illumina adapters were added through a secondary multiplex PCR, and the libraries were then gel-purified between 200 and 400 bp. Internal 6-nucleotide barcodes were carried by the libraries and were used for demultiplexing. The libraries were sequenced on an Illumina MiSeq using 2x220 or 2x250 nucleotide paired-end reads. From the authors' description of their analysis: Paired reads were merged using FLASH 1.2.11 and aligned with BWA-MEM to the GRCh37 human genome, and TRA and TRB reads were then extracted. V and J assignment used an IMGT-derived reference of cassette sequences and CDR3 motifs that included pseudogenes. Reads were translated in three frames, and productive CDR3s were defined as those with a C...FGXG motif and no stop codons. A clonotype was defined as a unique combination of a V-J cassette pair and a CDR3 amino acid sequence. Hamming distance filtering was applied to reads, with thresholds set by the sequence error rate of each sample in mapped regions. The public reads were reprocessed in TCRdb via fastp at Q25 and MiXCR, keeping in-frame beta chains. Rows merge per CDR3 protein into single entries with the most common DNA and genes. Clone size and V and J calls follow TCRdb, not the original study. The sample yields 90,000 or so distinct CDR3 sequences; roughly 39% were counted once. In total, the top ten clones hold 35% to 45% of the sample.

This clonotype was observed at least ten times. Its cognate antigen has yet to be identified. Base qualities were left out, and no much larger clone turns up one base away. The receptor was derived from a human donor with low-grade glioma or glioblastoma, undergoing nonglioma brain surgery, or in good health (not recorded which). Sequenced input: glioma tissue, nonneoplastic brain tissue, or PBMCs (not recorded which). Recombination linked TRBV28 to TRBJ1-4; TRBD1 might be the D gene, on 6 matching bases. The DNA sequence is given as TGTGCCAGCAGTTTGTGGGGGGCCGGGACTAATGAAAAACTGTTTTTT. Translated, it gives CASSLWGAGTNEKLFF.